This T cell receptor beta chain was recorded in a study of blood T cell repertoires in COVID-19. Study context: Italy, Spain and the United States were the sources of the convalescent and acute COVID-19 samples. Nucleic acid was either cDNA or gDNA, and it came from T cells, B-cell-depleted T cells, or PBMCs.

Germline values: CDR1 ENHRY, CDR2 SYGVKD. Trimming took off 7 bases at V and 3 bases at J, with 10 bases between the two ends. This CDR3 contains 13 residues. Authors' processing steps: Reference gene primer amplification gave estimated nucleated cell counts. The repertoire was sequenced with immunoSEQ multiplex PCR; TCRdb's copy has only in-frame clones and lacks some. The D gene and trimming were derived from the DNA, and the V and J assignments and clone size from that table. Among over 200,000 clones listed, around 90% were seen once. The origin of this receptor is a woman under 30 who had recovered from COVID-19. The rearrangement uses TRBV10-3 and TRBJ2-1; a possible D gene is TRBD2 (6 bases). The source material was peripheral blood. CDR3: CAITGLLYNEQFF. CDR3 coding DNA: TGTGCCATCACGGGACTTCTCTACAATGAGCAGTTCTTC.